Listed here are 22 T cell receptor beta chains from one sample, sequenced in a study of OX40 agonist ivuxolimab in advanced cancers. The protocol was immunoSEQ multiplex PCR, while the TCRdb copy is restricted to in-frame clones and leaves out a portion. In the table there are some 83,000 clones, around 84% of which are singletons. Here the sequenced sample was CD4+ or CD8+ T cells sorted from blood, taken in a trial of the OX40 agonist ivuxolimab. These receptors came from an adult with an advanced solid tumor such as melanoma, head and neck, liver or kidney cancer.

The CDR3 spells CASSFGRDSPLHF. CDR3 nucleotides: TGTGCCAGCAGTTTCGGACGGGATTCACCCCTCCACTTT. The rearrangement joins TRBV27 to TRBJ1-6, with no clear D. CDR3 length: 13 amino acids. Germline CDR1 is MNHEY and CDR2 is SMNVEV (reference sequence). Trimming stripped 3 bases from V and 8 bases from J, with 8 bases between.

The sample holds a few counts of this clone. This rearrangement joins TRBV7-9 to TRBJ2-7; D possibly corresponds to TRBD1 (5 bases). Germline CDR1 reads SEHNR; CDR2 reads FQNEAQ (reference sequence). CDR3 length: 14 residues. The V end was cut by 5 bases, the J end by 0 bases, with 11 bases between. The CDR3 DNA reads TGTGCCAGCAGCCGAGGACAAACCTCCTACGAGCAGTACTTC. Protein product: CASSRGQTSYEQYF.

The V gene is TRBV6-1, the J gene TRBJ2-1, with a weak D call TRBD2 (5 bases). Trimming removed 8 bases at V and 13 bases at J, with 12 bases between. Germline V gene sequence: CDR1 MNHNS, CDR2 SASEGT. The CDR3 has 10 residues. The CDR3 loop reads CASAWGAQFF. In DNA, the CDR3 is TGTGCCAGCGCTTGGGGAGCCCAGTTCTTC.

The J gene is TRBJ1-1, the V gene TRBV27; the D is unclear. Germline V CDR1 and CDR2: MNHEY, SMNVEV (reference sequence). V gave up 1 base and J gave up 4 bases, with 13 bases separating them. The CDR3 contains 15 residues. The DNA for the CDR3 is TGTGCCAGCAGTTTATACCCACTTCTGGGCACTGAAGCTTTCTTT. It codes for CASSLYPLLGTEAFF.

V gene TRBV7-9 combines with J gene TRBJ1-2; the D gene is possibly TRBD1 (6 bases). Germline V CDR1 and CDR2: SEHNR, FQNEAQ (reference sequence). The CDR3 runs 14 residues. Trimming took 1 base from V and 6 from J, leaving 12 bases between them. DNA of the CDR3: TGTGCCAGCAGCTTAGAGGACAGCCAGCATGGCTACACCTTC. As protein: CASSLEDSQHGYTF. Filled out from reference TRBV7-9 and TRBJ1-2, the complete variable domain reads DTGVSQNPRHKITKRGQNVTFRCDPISEHNRLYWYRQTLGQGPEFLTYFQNEAQLEKSRLLSDRFSAERPKGSFSTLEIQRTEQGDSAMYLCASSLEDSQHGYTFGSGTRLTVV.

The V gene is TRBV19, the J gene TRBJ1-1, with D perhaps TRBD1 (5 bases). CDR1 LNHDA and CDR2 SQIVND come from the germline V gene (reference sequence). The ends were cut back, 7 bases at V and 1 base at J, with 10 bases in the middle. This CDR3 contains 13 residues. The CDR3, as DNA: TGTGCCAGTATCGGAAGGGGGAACACTGAAGCTTTCTTT. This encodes CASIGRGNTEAFF.

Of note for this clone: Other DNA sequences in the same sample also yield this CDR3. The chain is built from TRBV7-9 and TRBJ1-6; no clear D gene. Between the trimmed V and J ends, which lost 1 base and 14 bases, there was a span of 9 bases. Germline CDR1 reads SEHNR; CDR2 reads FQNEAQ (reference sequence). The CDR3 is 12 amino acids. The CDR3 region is CASSLGRETLHF. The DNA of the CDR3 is TGTGCCAGCAGCTTAGGACGTGAGACCCTCCACTTT.

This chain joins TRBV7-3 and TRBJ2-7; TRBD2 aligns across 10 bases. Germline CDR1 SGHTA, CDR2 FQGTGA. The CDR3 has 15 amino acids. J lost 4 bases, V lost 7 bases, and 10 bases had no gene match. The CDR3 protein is CASTIGGAGGYEQYF. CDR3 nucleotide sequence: TGTGCCAGCACCATAGGGGGAGCGGGAGGGTACGAGCAGTACTTC.

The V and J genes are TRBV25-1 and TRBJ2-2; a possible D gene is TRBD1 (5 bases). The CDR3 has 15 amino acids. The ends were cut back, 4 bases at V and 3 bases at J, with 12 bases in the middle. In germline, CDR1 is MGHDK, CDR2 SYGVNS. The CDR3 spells CASSVGRGYTGELFF. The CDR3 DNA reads TGTGCCAGCAGTGTAGGAAGGGGCTACACCGGGGAGCTGTTTTTT.

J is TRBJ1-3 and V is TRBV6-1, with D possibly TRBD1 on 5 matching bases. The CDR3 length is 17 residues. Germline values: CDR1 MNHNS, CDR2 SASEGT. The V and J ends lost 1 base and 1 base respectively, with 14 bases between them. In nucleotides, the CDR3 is TGTGCCAGCAGTGAAGGAGGGGCCCAGGGATCTGGAAACACCATATATTTT. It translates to CASSEGGAQGSGNTIYF.

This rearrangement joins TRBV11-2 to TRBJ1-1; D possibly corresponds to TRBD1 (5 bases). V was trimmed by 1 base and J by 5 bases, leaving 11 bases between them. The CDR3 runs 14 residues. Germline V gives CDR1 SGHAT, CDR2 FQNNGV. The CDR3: CASSLAREGTEAFF. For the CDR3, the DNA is TGTGCCAGCAGCTTAGCTAGGGAGGGGACTGAAGCTTTCTTT. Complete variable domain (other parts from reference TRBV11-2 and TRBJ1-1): EAGVAQSPRYKIIEKRQSVAFWCNPISGHATLYWYQQILGQGPKLLIQFQNNGVVDDSQLPKDRFSAERLKGVDSTLKIQPAKLEDSAVYLCASSLAREGTEAFFGQGTRLTVV.

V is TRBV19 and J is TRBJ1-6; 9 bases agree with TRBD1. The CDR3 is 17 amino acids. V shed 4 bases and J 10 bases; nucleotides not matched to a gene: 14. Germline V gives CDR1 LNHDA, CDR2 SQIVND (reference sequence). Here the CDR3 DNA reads TGTGCCAGTAGTACAGCCCCAGTGACAGGGGGAACATCACCCCTCCACTTT. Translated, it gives CASSTAPVTGGTSPLHF.

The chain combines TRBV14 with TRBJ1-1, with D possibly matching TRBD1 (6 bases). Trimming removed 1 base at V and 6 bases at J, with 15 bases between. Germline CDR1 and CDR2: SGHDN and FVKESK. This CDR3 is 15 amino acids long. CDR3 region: CASSQVGGRRAEAFF. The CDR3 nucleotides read TGTGCCAGCAGCCAAGTGGGGGGCAGAAGGGCTGAAGCTTTCTTT.

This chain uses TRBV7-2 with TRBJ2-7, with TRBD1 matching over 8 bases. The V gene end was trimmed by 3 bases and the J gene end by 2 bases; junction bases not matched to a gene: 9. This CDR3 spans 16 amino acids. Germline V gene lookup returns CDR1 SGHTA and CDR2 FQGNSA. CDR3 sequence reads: CASSFSSTGATYEQYF. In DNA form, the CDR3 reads TGTGCCAGCAGCTTTTCCTCGACAGGGGCCACCTACGAGCAGTACTTC.

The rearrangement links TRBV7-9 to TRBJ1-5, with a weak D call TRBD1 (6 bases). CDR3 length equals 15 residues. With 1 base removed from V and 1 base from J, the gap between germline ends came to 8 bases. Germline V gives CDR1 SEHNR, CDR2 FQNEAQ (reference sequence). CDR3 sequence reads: CASSLGTVSNQPQHF. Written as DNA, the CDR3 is TGTGCCAGCAGCTTAGGGACAGTAAGCAATCAGCCCCAGCATTTT.

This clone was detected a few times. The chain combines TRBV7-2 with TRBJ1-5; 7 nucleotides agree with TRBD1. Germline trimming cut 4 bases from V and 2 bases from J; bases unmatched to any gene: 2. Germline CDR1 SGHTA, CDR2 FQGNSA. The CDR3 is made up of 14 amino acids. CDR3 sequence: CASSSQGGNQPQHF. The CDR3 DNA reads TGTGCCAGCAGCTCTCAGGGGGGCAATCAGCCCCAGCATTTT. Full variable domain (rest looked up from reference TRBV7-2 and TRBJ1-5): GAGVSQSPSNKVTEKGKDVELRCDPISGHTALYWYRQSLGQGLEFLIYFQGNSAPDKSGLPSDRFSAERTGGSVSTLTIQRTQQEDSAVYLCASSSQGGNQPQHFGDGTRLSIL.

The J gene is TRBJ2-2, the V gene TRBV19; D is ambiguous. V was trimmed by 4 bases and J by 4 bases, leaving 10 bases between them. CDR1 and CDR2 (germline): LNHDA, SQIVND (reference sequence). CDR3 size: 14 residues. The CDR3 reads CASSSTGSTGELFF. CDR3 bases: TGTGCCAGTAGTAGCACTGGTTCCACCGGGGAGCTGTTTTTT.

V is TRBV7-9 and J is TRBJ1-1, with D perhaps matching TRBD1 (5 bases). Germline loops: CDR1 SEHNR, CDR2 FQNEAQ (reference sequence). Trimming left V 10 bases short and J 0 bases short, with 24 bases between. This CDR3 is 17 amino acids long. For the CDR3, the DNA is TGTGCCACAGCACATAAGGGGCGCGGAGTCTTGAACACTGAAGCTTTCTTT. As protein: CATAHKGRGVLNTEAFF.

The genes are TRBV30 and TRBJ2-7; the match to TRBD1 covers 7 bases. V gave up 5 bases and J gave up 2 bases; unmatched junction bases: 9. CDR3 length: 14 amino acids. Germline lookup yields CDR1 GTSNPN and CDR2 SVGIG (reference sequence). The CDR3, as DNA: TGTGCCTGGGACACGGGACAGTCTCCCTACGAGCAGTACTTC. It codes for CAWDTGQSPYEQYF.

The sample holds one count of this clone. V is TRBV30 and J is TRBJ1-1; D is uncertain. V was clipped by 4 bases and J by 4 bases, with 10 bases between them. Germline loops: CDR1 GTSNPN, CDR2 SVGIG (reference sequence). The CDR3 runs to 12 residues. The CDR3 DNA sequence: TGTGCCTGGACGCGTGATACCACTGAAGCTTTCTTT. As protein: CAWTRDTTEAFF.

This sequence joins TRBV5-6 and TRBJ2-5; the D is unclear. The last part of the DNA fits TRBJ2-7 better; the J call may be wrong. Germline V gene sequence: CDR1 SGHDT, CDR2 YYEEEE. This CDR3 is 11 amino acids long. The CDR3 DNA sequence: TGTGCCAGCAGCTTGGAATACGAGCAGTACTTC. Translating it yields CASSLEYEQYF.

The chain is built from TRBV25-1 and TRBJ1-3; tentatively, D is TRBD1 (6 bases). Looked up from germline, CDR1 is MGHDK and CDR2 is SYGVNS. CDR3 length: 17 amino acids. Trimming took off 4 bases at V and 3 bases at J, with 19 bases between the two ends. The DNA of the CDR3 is TGTGCCAGCAGTGCAAATCCCGAACAGGGAGGTGGAAACACCATATATTTT. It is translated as CASSANPEQGGGNTIYF.